The TCR beta chain under discussion was sequenced for a study of cytomegalovirus exposure and HLA in healthy donors. Study-level points and caveats: Reports indicated that the classifier achieved high specificity and sensitivity in diagnosing cytomegalovirus status. Among the most significant clusters, several appeared linked to common viral pathogens in a later analysis.

A multiplex PCR was run with 60 Vbeta primers and 13 Jbeta primers. Original processing methods: Later, an analysis found about 80 million unique TCR beta chains, and 8.5 million to 14 million of these were shared. The method was immunoSEQ multiplex PCR; TCRdb's version includes in-frame clones alone and lacks a portion of them. The V and J calls and clone size are taken from that table; D and trimming were inferred from the DNA. The repertoire holds 130,000 or so clones, with 8% to 9.5% as singletons. This clone was seen a few times. The antigen remains unidentified. This CDR3 has 16 residues. V was pared by 5 bases and J by 2 bases, with 18 bases between. Germline assignment: CDR1 SGHVS and CDR2 FNYEAQ.

The sequenced sample was PBMCs. This TCR derives from a man in his forties in good health and CMV-seronegative. This chain connects TRBV7-6 to TRBJ1-1, with D possibly matching TRBD1 (5 bases). The CDR3: CASSIGQGKENTEAFF. CDR3 DNA: TGTGCCAGCAGCATAGGGCAGGGAAAGGAAAACACTGAAGCTTTCTTT.